This T cell receptor beta chain was profiled in a study of T cells in Graves' hyperthyroidism and ophthalmopathy (dated by TCRdb to 2018 to 2020). About the investigation overall: Peripheral blood was collected at initial diagnosis, before any treatment. The roughly 100 discovery patients were randomly divided into training and test sets at a 7:3 ratio. The paper describes TCR Vbeta CDR3 sequencing of 135 peripheral blood samples, made up of approximately 40 ophthalmopathy patients, over 70 hyperthyroidism patients and roughly 17 progressor patients. In six Graves' hyperthyroidism patients, the study also compared T-cell repertoires from thyroid tissue with T-cell repertoires from blood. Prospective prediction of ophthalmopathy was tested in an independent validation cohort of about 19 hyperthyroidism patients and 15 to 17 patients who later progressed to ophthalmopathy. A discovery cohort of about 100 patients, about 44 with Graves' ophthalmopathy and 55 to 60 with stable Graves' hyperthyroidism, was used to find distinguishing TCR V-J signatures. After blood sampling, hyperthyroidism patients were treated with methimazole at a starting dose of 30 mg daily, and ophthalmopathy patients were treated with high-dose intravenous methylprednisolone. Beyond this particular receptor, the publication reports: Sample size was not statistically predetermined, and blinding of investigators to group allocation was not performed. During validation, the model predicted progression to ophthalmopathy a median of roughly six months ahead of onset, with 70.59% sensitivity and around 72% specificity. Blood samples also contained most of the expanded thyroid clonotypes (frequency above 0.001), which suggests that blood repertoires may reflect thyroid immune responses. A 13 V-J signature model separated ophthalmopathy from stable hyperthyroidism, with nearly 90% sensitivity and about 81% specificity in cross-validation and 80%/75% in testing.

Amplification of TCR beta CDR3 regions was carried out from RNA transcripts. The first round of RT-PCR for the TCR CDR3 was performed with the HTBI primer set and the Qiagen OneStep RT-PCR kit. Libraries were constructed in a second round of multiplex PCR, after which size selection and purification were carried out. Sequencing of the libraries was done on an Illumina HiSeq2000 using paired-end 100 bp reads. Per the source publication's procedure: Raw data were processed with SOAPnuke, discarding reads with adapters, uncalled bases, mean Phred below 15, or no exact constant-primer or identifier match. COPE v1.2.5 was used to merge high-quality paired reads, and clonotypes were defined as unique nucleotide sequences. MiTCR v1.1 was used to align the clonotypes against IMGT TRBV, TRBD and TRBJ reference segments. The analysis included only V-J combinations with a frequency above 0.0001, which together covered more than 98% of the repertoires. A TCS score was defined as the ratio of F50 (clonal expansion) to E x V (chaos), with BLOSUM62-based TCRdist applied between CDR3 peptides within each V-J. Welch's t-statistics and random forest reduced roughly 540 V-J features to 13, which were used in a naive Bayes classifier (R e1071). The public reads were reprocessed in TCRdb via fastp at Q25 and MiXCR, keeping in-frame beta chains. Each CDR3 protein appears once, grouped with its most common genes and DNA. TCRdb, rather than the study authors, made the V and J calls. This sample is represented by 400,000 to 500,000 distinct CDR3 sequences; over 12% of them were singletons. The ten largest clones take up over 10% of the sample.

This clonotype was seen ten or more times. Its antigen target is currently unknown. The sample holds no much larger clone one base away, and base qualities are not on file. V sheds 7 bases and J sheds 2 bases, leaving 15 bases between their ends. The CDR3 contains 14 residues, cysteine and phenylalanine counted. CDR3 DNA is the only sequence kept; it has 42 bases, read in frame from the first base. From a lookup of the germline V gene, CDR1 and CDR2 are SNHLY and FYNNEI. Moderately to severely active disease, a Clinical Activity Score of at least 3, a NOSPECS grade of at least 4, and a duration under 3 months were present in ophthalmopathy patients. Exclusion was applied to patients with uncontrolled infections, other autoimmune diseases, pregnancy or lactation. Diagnoses were based on clinical symptoms, serum thyroxine and TRAb, thyroid ultrasound and orbital computed tomography. Ficoll-Paque density gradient centrifugation was used to isolate PBMCs from about 9.4 ml of fresh peripheral blood. Total RNA was extracted with Trizol reagent, and quality was checked on an Agilent 2100 Bioanalyzer.

The sequenced sample was blood. The receptor chain draws on TRBV2 and TRBJ2-7; TRBD2 is a possible D gene, resting on 5 matching bases. The TCR originated in a young man with Graves' ophthalmopathy. At the DNA level, the sequence is TGTGCCAGCAAGAGCGGACTTAATCCCTACGAGCAGTACTTC. Its translation is CASKSGLNPYEQYF.